This entry lists 32 T cell receptor beta chains sequenced from one sample in a study of human T cells and chemical hapten exposure. TCRdb fed the RACE reads into MiXCR, producing one record per CDR3 protein. The profile shows about 45,000 distinct CDR3 sequences, almost 4.5% of them singletons. As for time point: healthy volunteer bleed at 2 weeks. Extraction of total RNA was performed on unfractionated whole blood. Sequencing was carried out using whole blood. The receptors were sampled from a human donor in good health. Some clones in this sample may be carry-over from other donors' samples.

This clonotype came up many times. The rearrangement uses TRBV21-1 and TRBJ1-2; the table's D call, TRBD1, has no DNA check behind it. TRBV21-1 is reported as a pseudogene. The CDR3 length is 17 residues. CDR3 region: CASSKVSGTGGKYGYTF. The CDR3 DNA sequence: TGTGCCAGCAGCAAAGTCAGCGGGACAGGGGGCAAATATGGCTACACCTTC.

This chain joins TRBV4-1 and TRBJ2-3; 8 bases are shared with TRBD2. Trimming cost V 3 bases and J 0 bases; bases outside gene matches: 5. Per the germline V gene, CDR1 is MGHRA and CDR2 is YSYEKL. The CDR3 has 16 residues. The CDR3 nucleotides are TGCGCCAGCAGCCAGGGCGGGGGGCGGAGCACAGATACGCAGTATTTT. The encoded protein is CASSQGGGRSTDTQYF.

This chain joins TRBV5-1 and TRBJ2-7; no clear D gene. Germline V lookup: CDR1 SGHRS, CDR2 YFSETQ. Trimming removed 0 bases at V and 2 bases at J, with 9 bases between. The CDR3 has 14 amino acids. The CDR3 DNA follows: TGCGCCAGCAGCTTGGTTGCGGATCCCTACGAGCAGTACTTC. It codes for CASSLVADPYEQYF.

A remark on this clonotype: A much larger clone is a single base away; this may be a read error. The CDR3 DNA follows: TGCAGCGTTGCCCAAGACAGTACGAACACTGAAGCTTTCTTT. This gives the protein CSVAQDSTNTEAFF. The V and J genes are TRBV29-1 and TRBJ1-1, with a possible D match to TRBD1 (5 bases). Trimming stripped 4 bases from V and 1 base from J, with 13 bases between. The CDR3 contains 14 residues. CDR1 is SQVTM, CDR2 ANQGSEA, per germline. The complete variable domain, with remaining parts taken from reference TRBV29-1 and TRBJ1-1, reads SAVISQKPSRDICQRGTSLTIQCQVDSQVTMMFWYRQQPGQSLTLIATANQGSEATYESGFVIDKFPISRPNLTFSTLTVSNMSPEDSSIYLCSVAQDSTNTEAFFGQGTRLTVV.

This clonotype was counted at least ten times. The chain combines TRBV6-5 with TRBJ2-5; either TRBD1 or TRBD2 may supply D (6 bases each). Germline CDR1 and CDR2: MNHEY and SVGAGI. Deletions cut 5 bases from V and 3 bases from J, with 13 bases between. The CDR3 sequence is 14 residues long. CDR3 in DNA: TGTGCCAGCAGTATGGCCGGGGGCGAAGAGACCCAGTACTTC. It translates to CASSMAGGEETQYF.

This clonotype was detected many times. The chain links TRBV13 to TRBJ2-7; D unclear. The CDR3 spans 14 residues. Germline CDR1 reads PRHDT; CDR2 reads FYEKMQ (reference sequence). The ends were cut back, 5 bases at V and 4 bases at J, with 15 bases in the middle. CDR3 protein: CASSPDSFPYEQYF. In nucleotides, the CDR3 is TGTGCCAGCAGCCCCGACTCTTTCCCTTACGAGCAGTACTTC.

This clonotype was detected a few times. V and J are TRBV5-6 and TRBJ2-7, with D hard to call. Trimming took off 3 bases at V and 7 bases at J, with 14 bases between the two ends. The germline V gene encodes CDR1 SGHDT and CDR2 YYEEEE. CDR3 length: 13 residues. The CDR3 here is CASSYGQAEEQYF. The CDR3 bases are TGTGCCAGCAGCTATGGCCAGGCGGAGGAGCAGTACTTC.

Notes on this clonotype: This may stem from a read error, because a much larger clone lies one nucleotide away. The CDR3 sequence: CAGSSPQTSSYEQYF. CDR3 coding DNA: TGTGCCGGCAGCTCCCCCCAAACCTCATCCTACGAGCAGTACTTC. The chain is built from TRBV7-9 and TRBJ2-7; D not resolved. The CDR3 length is 15 residues. From germline, CDR1 is SEHNR and CDR2 FQNEAQ (reference sequence).

Points on this clonotype: A much larger clone lies one base from this, so it may be a read error. The V call is TRBV28, the J call TRBJ2-6, with D hard to call. The CDR3 totals 15 residues. CDR1 and CDR2 from the germline V gene are MDHEN and SYDVKM. Trimming cost V 4 bases and J 0 bases, with 7 bases left between them. The CDR3 loop is CASSSETSGANVLTF. The DNA for the CDR3 is TGTGCCAGCAGTTCCGAGACCTCTGGGGCCAACGTCCTGACTTTC. Combining the CDR3 with reference TRBV28 and TRBJ2-6 gives the whole variable domain DVKVTQSSRYLVKRTGEKVFLECVQDMDHENMFWYRQDPGLGLRLIYFSYDVKMKEKGDIPEGYSVSREKKERFSLILESASTNQTSMYLCASSSETSGANVLTFGAGSRLTVL.

This clonotype was seen repeatedly, ten times or more. The chain employs TRBV5-1 and TRBJ2-7; 7 bases are shared with TRBD2. V dropped 1 base and J dropped 1; count of bases not matched to a gene: 11. This CDR3 has 17 amino acids. In germline, CDR1 is SGHRS, CDR2 YFSETQ. CDR3 protein: CASSLQAREVGSYEQYF. CDR3 in DNA: TGCGCCAGCAGCTTGCAAGCCCGGGAGGTAGGATCCTACGAGCAGTACTTC. Using reference TRBV5-1 and TRBJ2-7 for the parts outside the CDR3, the full variable domain is KAGVTQTPRYLIKTRGQQVTLSCSPISGHRSVSWYQQTPGQGLQFLFEYFSETQRNKGNFPGRFSGRQFSNSRSEMNVSTLELGDSALYLCASSLQAREVGSYEQYFGPGTRLTVT.

The genes are TRBV29-1 and TRBJ2-5; TRBD2 agrees at 9 bases. Germline CDR1 SQVTM, CDR2 ANQGSEA. CDR3 length equals 15 residues. The V and J ends lost 0 bases and 1 base, in that order; junction bases with no gene match: 3. The CDR3 DNA reads as TGCAGCGTTGAAGAAAGACTAGCGGTCCAAGAGACCCAGTACTTC. Translated, it gives CSVEERLAVQETQYF.

The table lists this clonotype with a few counts. The CDR3 protein is CSARRADRRNQPQHF. CDR3 nucleotides: TGCAGTGCTAGAAGAGCCGACAGACGCAATCAGCCCCAGCATTTT. This chain connects TRBV20-1 to TRBJ1-5; tentatively, D is TRBD1 (5 bases). This CDR3 has 15 residues. Trimming removed 2 bases at V and 2 bases at J, with 13 bases between. CDR1 and CDR2 from the germline V gene are DFQATT and SNEGSKA (reference sequence).

A few counts support this clonotype. V gene TRBV6-1 combines with J gene TRBJ1-4; 9 nucleotides agree with TRBD1. After removal of 8 bases from V and 3 bases from J, the junction contained 7 bases not matched to a gene. Germline CDR1 and CDR2: MNHNS and SASEGT. The CDR3 loop spans 15 amino acids. DNA for the CDR3: TGTGCCAGCCGTATTTGGACAGGGGCTAATGAAAAACTGTTTTTT. Translation: CASRIWTGANEKLFF.

This rearrangement joins TRBV5-1 to TRBJ2-7; possibly TRBD1 for D (5 bases). The CDR3 is 12 residues long. CDR1 is SGHRS and CDR2 is YFSETQ in the germline V gene. V lost 4 bases to trimming and J lost 6 bases, with 11 bases between them. The CDR3 coding sequence is TGCGCCAGCAGCAGGGGCCCAGGCGAGCAGTACTTC. Its translation: CASSRGPGEQYF.

This clonotype has just a few counts. This chain joins TRBV28 and TRBJ1-1; D may be TRBD1 (5 bases). V was cut by 5 bases and J by 5 bases, with 18 bases left in between. The CDR3 loop spans 15 amino acids. Germline loops: CDR1 MDHEN, CDR2 SYDVKM. Here the CDR3 DNA reads TGTGCCAGCAGTCTAATGGCTGGGGCAGGGACTGAAGCTTTCTTT. Its protein is CASSLMAGAGTEAFF.

This clonotype has ten or more counts. V gene TRBV28 combines with J gene TRBJ1-4; D is unclear. V dropped 3 bases and J dropped 7 bases, with 3 bases sitting between them. This CDR3 comprises 11 residues. Germline CDR1 reads MDHEN; CDR2 reads SYDVKM. The CDR3 spells CASSLGEKLFF. The CDR3 nucleotides are TGTGCCAGCAGTTTGGGTGAAAAACTGTTTTTT.

This clonotype was recorded at least ten times. The chain carries TRBV20-1 and TRBJ1-5, with 7 bases aligning to TRBD1. The junction had 7 bases not matched to a gene; V was cut back by 1 base and J by 4 bases. This CDR3 is 15 amino acids long. The germline V gene has CDR1 DFQATT and CDR2 SNEGSKA (reference sequence). CDR3 DNA sequence: TGCAGTGCTAGAGTACGGGACAGACCGAATCAGCCCCAGCATTTT. Amino acid sequence: CSARVRDRPNQPQHF.

This clonotype was observed at least ten times. The chain carries TRBV30 and TRBJ1-5; D is undetermined. V was clipped by 5 bases and J by 0 bases, with 8 bases between them. The CDR3 contains 13 residues. Per the germline V gene, CDR1 is GTSNPN and CDR2 is SVGIG (reference sequence). CDR3 nucleotide sequence: TGTGCCTGGTCTGGGAATAGCAATCAGCCCCAGCATTTT. Translating gives CAWSGNSNQPQHF.

This clonotype was counted ten times or more. The rearrangement joins TRBV28 to TRBJ1-1; 8 nucleotides match TRBD1. V trimming: 3 bases; J trimming: 2 bases; junction bases outside the gene matches: 2. CDR1 is MDHEN, CDR2 SYDVKM, per germline. This CDR3 contains 14 residues. The CDR3 sequence is CASSFGQGNTEAFF. Here the CDR3 DNA reads TGTGCCAGCAGTTTTGGACAGGGTAACACTGAAGCTTTCTTT.

The table lists this clonotype with many counts. V and J are TRBV6-5 and TRBJ1-5; no clear D. In germline, CDR1 is MNHEY, CDR2 SVGAGI. The CDR3 spans 13 residues. The V end was cut by 5 bases, the J end by 7 bases, with 12 bases between. The CDR3 region has the DNA TGTGCCAGCAGTCGCGGGTCCGGGCAGCCCCAGCATTTT. Protein product: CASSRGSGQPQHF.

This clonotype has ten or more counts. This chain links TRBV7-9 with TRBJ2-2; D perhaps matches TRBD1 (5 bases). Germline V gene lookup returns CDR1 SEHNR and CDR2 FQNEAQ (reference sequence). The germline V and J ends were trimmed by 1 base and 1 base, with 10 bases remaining between them. This CDR3 is built from 16 residues. CDR3 amino acids: CASSLVEGQNTGELFF. The CDR3 coding sequence is TGTGCCAGCAGCTTAGTGGAAGGACAGAACACCGGGGAGCTGTTTTTT.

This clonotype came up many times. The rearrangement links TRBV3-1 to TRBJ2-7; D gene uncertain. The ends were cut back, 1 base at V and 6 bases at J, with 4 bases in the middle. Looked up from germline, CDR1 is LGHDT and CDR2 is YNNKEL (reference sequence). The length of the CDR3 is 11 residues. CDR3 in DNA: TGTGCCAGCAGCCAAGCGTCCGAGCAGTACTTC. This encodes CASSQASEQYF.

This clonotype has ten or more counts. The rearrangement uses TRBV9 and TRBJ2-1, with D perhaps TRBD2 (6 bases). Trimming cost V 3 bases and J 9 bases, with 13 bases left between them. CDR1 and CDR2 (germline): SGDLS, YYNGEE. The CDR3 sequence is 13 residues long. CDR3 nucleotide sequence: TGTGCCAGCAGCGCCTCTAGCGAAGGTGAGCAGTTCTTC. Its protein product is CASSASSEGEQFF.

This clonotype was detected many times. The rearrangement uses TRBV2 and TRBJ2-1; TRBD2 might be the D (6 bases). Trimming shortened V by 4 bases and J by 11 bases, and 9 bases separated the two germline ends. Germline CDR1 is SNHLY and CDR2 is FYNNEI. This CDR3 spans 11 amino acids. CDR3 in amino acids: CASSGGVQQFF. The CDR3 DNA reads TGTGCCAGCAGTGGCGGGGTTCAGCAGTTCTTC.

This clonotype was recorded many times. This chain joins TRBV6-5 and TRBJ1-1; no clear D gene. Trimming removed 2 bases at V and 4 bases at J, with 11 bases between. The germline V gene encodes CDR1 MNHEY and CDR2 SVGAGI. The CDR3 sequence is 14 residues long. This chain's CDR3 is CASSYAGRPTEAFF. CDR3 DNA sequence: TGTGCCAGCAGTTACGCCGGGAGACCCACTGAAGCTTTCTTT.

The chain couples TRBV30 to TRBJ1-2; 12 bases match TRBD1. The CDR3 runs 17 residues. In germline, CDR1 is GTSNPN, CDR2 SVGIG (reference sequence). V shed 3 bases and J 2 bases; nucleotides not matched to a gene: 10. CDR3 sequence (DNA): TGTGCCTGGAGGCCCGGGACAGGGGGCGGGTGGAACTATGGCTACACCTTC. Translating it yields CAWRPGTGGGWNYGYTF.

The chain uses TRBV6-5 and TRBJ2-1; 7 nucleotides match TRBD1. The CDR3 loop spans 15 amino acids. After removal of 2 bases from V and 4 bases from J, the junction contained 5 bases not matched to a gene. Germline-derived CDR1 and CDR2 are MNHEY and SVGAGI. CDR3 residues: CASSYRDRAYNEQFF. The DNA for the CDR3 is TGTGCCAGCAGTTACCGGGACAGAGCGTACAATGAGCAGTTCTTC.

J is TRBJ1-2 and V is TRBV20-1, with D perhaps matching TRBD1 (6 bases). Looked up from germline, CDR1 is DFQATT and CDR2 is SNEGSKA (reference sequence). The CDR3 length is 14 residues. The V end lost 6 bases, the J end lost 4 bases, and 18 bases lay between the germline ends. The CDR3 loop is CSATRQGCSYGYTF. The CDR3 nucleotides are TGCAGTGCCACGAGGCAGGGGTGCAGCTATGGCTACACCTTC.

This clonotype was seen repeatedly, ten times or more. The V call is TRBV3-1, the J call TRBJ2-1; 8 bases are a match to TRBD2. Trimming removed 3 bases from V and 4 bases from J; junction bases left unmatched: 5. The CDR3 covers 15 residues. Germline loops: CDR1 LGHDT, CDR2 YNNKEL (reference sequence). CDR3 protein: CASSHNSGVYNEQFF. CDR3 DNA sequence: TGTGCCAGCAGCCACAATAGCGGGGTATACAATGAGCAGTTCTTC.

This clonotype was recorded a few times. The genes are TRBV4-1 and TRBJ2-7; D not resolved. V was cut by 4 bases and J by 7 bases, with 26 bases left in between. This CDR3 is 17 amino acids long. Germline V gene data show CDR1 as MGHRA and CDR2 as YSYEKL. The CDR3 spells CASSPEDVLALKSEQYF. CDR3 coding DNA: TGCGCCAGCAGCCCCGAGGACGTACTCGCCCTGAAATCGGAGCAGTACTTC.

The chain recombines TRBV6-1 with TRBJ2-7; tentatively, D is TRBD2 (5 bases). Per germline, CDR1 MNHNS and CDR2 SASEGT. The CDR3 consists of 14 residues. Trimming took off 2 bases at V and 1 base at J, with 9 bases between the two ends. The CDR3: CASSEIARSYEQYF. The CDR3 DNA reads as TGTGCCAGCAGTGAAATAGCGAGGTCCTACGAGCAGTACTTC.

This clonotype was observed a few times. The chain joins TRBV6-5 to TRBJ1-3; the D gene is possibly TRBD1 (5 bases). CDR3 length equals 17 residues. Germline V gives CDR1 MNHEY, CDR2 SVGAGI. V lost 0 bases and J lost 0, with 12 bases in between. CDR3 coding DNA: TGTGCCAGCAGTTACTCTTGGGACCTTCGCTCTGGAAACACCATATATTTT. This translates into CASSYSWDLRSGNTIYF.